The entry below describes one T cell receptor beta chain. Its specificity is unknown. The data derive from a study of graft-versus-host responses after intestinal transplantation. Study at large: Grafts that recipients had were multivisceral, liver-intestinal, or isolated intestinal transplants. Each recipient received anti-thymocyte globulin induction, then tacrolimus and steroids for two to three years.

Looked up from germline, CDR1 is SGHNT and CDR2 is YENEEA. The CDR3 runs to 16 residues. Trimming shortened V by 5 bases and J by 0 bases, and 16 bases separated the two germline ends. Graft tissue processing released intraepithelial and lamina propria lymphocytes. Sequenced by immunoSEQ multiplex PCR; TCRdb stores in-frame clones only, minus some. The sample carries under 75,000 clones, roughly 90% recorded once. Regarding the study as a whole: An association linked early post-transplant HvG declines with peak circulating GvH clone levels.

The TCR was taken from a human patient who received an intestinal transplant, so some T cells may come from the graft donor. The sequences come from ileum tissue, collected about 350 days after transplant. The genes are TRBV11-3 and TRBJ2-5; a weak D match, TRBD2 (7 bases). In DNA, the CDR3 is TGTGCCAGCAGCCTAGGTTGGGGGGGCCACCAAGAGACCCAGTACTTC. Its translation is CASSLGWGGHQETQYF.